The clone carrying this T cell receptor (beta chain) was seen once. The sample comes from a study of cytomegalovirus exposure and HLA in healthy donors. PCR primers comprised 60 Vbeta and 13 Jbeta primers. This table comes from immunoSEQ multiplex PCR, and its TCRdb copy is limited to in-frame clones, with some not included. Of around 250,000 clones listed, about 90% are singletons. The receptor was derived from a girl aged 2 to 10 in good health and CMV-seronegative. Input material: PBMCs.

CDR3 in amino acids: CASSQPPSGSTDTQYF. The DNA for the CDR3 is TGCGCCAGCAGCCAACCCCCTAGCGGTAGCACAGATACGCAGTATTTT. The chain carries TRBV4-1 and TRBJ2-3; 7 nucleotides line up with TRBD2. Looked up from germline, CDR1 is MGHRA and CDR2 is YSYEKL. The CDR3 runs 16 residues. V dropped 2 bases and J dropped 0; count of bases not matched to a gene: 5.